The text below deals with one T cell receptor beta chain. Its specificity is unknown. Without the conserved terminal phenylalanine or tryptophan, this CDR3 likely stems from a read error. No DNA is shown, since the ends of the CDR3 on it are uncertain; the CDR3 is the one TCRdb lists. The germline V gene has CDR1 SNHLY and CDR2 FYNNEI. The CDR3 adds up to 10 amino acids, both ends counted. The data originate from a study of response to subunit inactivated influenza vaccine. Notes on the study in general: Researchers suggested that each seasonal influenza vaccination recruits few new T cells.

TCRdb reprocessed the RT-PCR reads via MiXCR and lists one record per CDR3 protein. Of under 200,000 distinct CDR3 sequences in the sample, under 13% are singletons; the top ten hold about an eighth. The clonotype was recovered from a man aged 50-59 years who received an inactivated influenza vaccine. The chain links TRBV2 to TRBJ2-3. Sequenced material: non-naive T cells sorted from PBMCs, taken 40 to 50 days after vaccination. CDR3 sequence: CAIEEDTEYL.